This is a list of T cell receptor beta chains from one sample in a study of blood T cell repertoires in COVID-19. The method was immunoSEQ multiplex PCR; TCRdb's version includes in-frame clones alone and lacks a portion of them. Counted here are about 110,000 clones, around 83% occurring once; the ten biggest clones make up over 15%. Sequencing input: peripheral blood. These receptors were collected from a woman older than 75 with acute or convalescent COVID-19. The CDR3 runs from the conserved cysteine through the conserved F or W. D genes are given only for firm matches. Clone sizes are given selectively: once, few, many, or a class where the clone is expanded.

TRBJ2-1 | TRBV19 | NA | TRBD2 | TGTGCCAGTAGTAGTATAGATCTAGCGGGATTGAATGAGCAGTTCTTC | CASSSIDLAGLNEQFF
TRBJ2-1 | TRBV3-1/TRBV3-2 | NA | NA | TGTGCCAGCGCGGAGGCCTCCTACAATGAGCAGTTCTTC | CASAEASYNEQFF
TRBJ2-1 | TRBV28 | NA | TRBD2 | TGTGCCAGCAGTGGGACTAGCGGGATCTACAATGAGCAGTTCTTC | CASSGTSGIYNEQFF
TRBJ2-3 | TRBV11-3 | NA | TRBD1 | TGTGCCAGCAGCCGCATCTCCGGGACAGGGACAGATACGCAGTATTTT | CASSRISGTGTDTQYF
TRBJ2-5 | TRBV5-1 | NA | NA | TGCGCCAGCAGCGAGGGACAAGAAGAGACCCAGTACTTC | CASSEGQEETQYF
TRBJ1-1 | TRBV19 | NA | NA | TGTGCCAGTAGTATGTGGGCCGGGAGTGGGAACACTGAAGCTTTCTTT | CASSMWAGSGNTEAFF
TRBJ2-1 | TRBV28 | NA | NA | TGTGCCAGCACCCCGGACTTCTACAATGAGCAGTTCTTC | CASTPDFYNEQFF
TRBJ2-7 | TRBV4-1 | NA | NA | TGCGCCAGCAGCTCCCCTGGGCACACGAGCTCCTACGAGCAGTACTTC | CASSSPGHTSSYEQYF
TRBJ2-2 | TRBV7-7 | NA | TRBD1 | TGTGCCAGCAGCCCTACAGGGGTGGGAACCGGGGAGCTGTTTTTT | CASSPTGVGTGELFF
TRBJ1-3 | TRBV7-8 | once | TRBD1 | TGTGCCAGCAGCTCCTGGACAGGGGCTGGAAACACCATATATTTT | CASSSWTGAGNTIYF
TRBJ2-2 | TRBV2 | NA | TRBD2 | TGTGCCAGCAGCGGTGGGACTAGCGCCAATACCGGGGAGCTGTTTTTT | CASSGGTSANTGELFF
TRBJ1-5 | TRBV5-8 | once | NA | TGTGCCAGCAGCTTGGCGGGGTCCTACAATCAGCCCCAGCATTTT | CASSLAGSYNQPQHF
TRBJ2-1 | TRBV12-5 | few | NA | TGTGCTAGTGGTTTGCCACTGGATGAGCAGTTCTTC | CASGLPLDEQFF
TRBJ1-3 | TRBV3-1/TRBV3-2 | few | NA | TGTGCCAGCAGCCATCGGTCGACAGCCTCTGGAAACACCATATATTTT | CASSHRSTASGNTIYF
TRBJ2-2 | TRBV5-1 | NA | TRBD2 | TGCGCCAGCATCAGCGGGACGAACACCGGGGAGCTGTTTTTT | CASISGTNTGELFF
TRBJ2-5 | TRBV3-1/TRBV3-2 | NA | NA | TGTGCCAGCATCCGCAGGGGTTCAGAGACCCAGTACTTC | CASIRRGSETQYF
TRBJ2-7 | TRBV11-2 | few | TRBD2 | TGTGCCAGCAGACTAGCGGGAGCAGGATCCTACGAGCAGTACTTC | CASRLAGAGSYEQYF
TRBJ1-3 | TRBV28 | NA | TRBD1 | TGTGCCAGCAGTCCGCCCGGGACAGGGGTTGGAAACACCATATATTTT | CASSPPGTGVGNTIYF
TRBJ2-5 | TRBV24-1 | NA | TRBD1 | TGTGCCACCAGTGATTACCGGGACAGTCAAGAGACCCAGTACTTC | CATSDYRDSQETQYF
TRBJ1-2 | TRBV5-1 | NA | NA | TGCGCCAGCAGCCTGGCCACAGGGCAGGCTGGCTACACCTTC | CASSLATGQAGYTF
TRBJ1-1 | TRBV18 | NA | NA | TGTGCCAGCTCACCACCGGGGGCAACTGAAGCTTTCTTT | CASSPPGATEAFF
TRBJ1-4 | TRBV5-1 | NA | TRBD1 | TGCGCCAGCAGCGACCGGACAGGGGGCGCCCCGGGAAATGAAAAACTGTTTTTT | CASSDRTGGAPGNEKLFF
TRBJ2-3 | TRBV11-3 | once | TRBD2 | TGTGCCAGCAGCTCCTTTTTAGCGGGAGAAACAGATACGCAGTATTTT | CASSSFLAGETDTQYF
TRBJ2-6 | TRBV9 | NA | NA | TGTGCCAGCAGCGTAGGCGGAGTCTCTGGGGCCAACGTCCTGACTTTC | CASSVGGVSGANVLTF